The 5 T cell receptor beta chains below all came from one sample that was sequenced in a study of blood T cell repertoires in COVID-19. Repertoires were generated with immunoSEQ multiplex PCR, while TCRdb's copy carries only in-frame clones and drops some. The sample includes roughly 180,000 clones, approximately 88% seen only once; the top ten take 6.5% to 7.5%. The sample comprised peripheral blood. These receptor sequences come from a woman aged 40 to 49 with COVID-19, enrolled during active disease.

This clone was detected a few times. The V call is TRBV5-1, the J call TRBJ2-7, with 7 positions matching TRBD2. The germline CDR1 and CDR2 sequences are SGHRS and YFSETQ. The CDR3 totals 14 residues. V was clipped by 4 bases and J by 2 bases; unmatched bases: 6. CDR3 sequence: CASSPLGGTYEQYF. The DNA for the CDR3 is TGCGCCAGCAGCCCCCTGGGAGGGACCTACGAGCAGTACTTC.

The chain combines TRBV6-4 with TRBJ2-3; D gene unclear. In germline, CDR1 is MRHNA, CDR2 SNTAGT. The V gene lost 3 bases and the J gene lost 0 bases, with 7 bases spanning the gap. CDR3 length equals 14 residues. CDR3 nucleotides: TGTGCCAGCAGTGAATATGGCAGCACAGATACGCAGTATTTT. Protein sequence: CASSEYGSTDTQYF.

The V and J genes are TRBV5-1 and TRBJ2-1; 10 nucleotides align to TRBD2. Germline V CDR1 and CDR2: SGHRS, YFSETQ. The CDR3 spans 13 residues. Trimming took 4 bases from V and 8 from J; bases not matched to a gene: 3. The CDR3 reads CASSAGTSDEQFF. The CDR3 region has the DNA TGCGCCAGCAGCGCAGGGACTAGCGATGAGCAGTTCTTC.

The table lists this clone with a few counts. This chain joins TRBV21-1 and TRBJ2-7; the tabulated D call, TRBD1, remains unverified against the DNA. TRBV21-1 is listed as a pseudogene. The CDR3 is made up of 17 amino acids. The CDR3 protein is CASSKDFRDRGIYEQYF. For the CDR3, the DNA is TGTGCCAGCAGCAAAGACTTCCGGGACAGGGGAATCTACGAGCAGTACTTC.

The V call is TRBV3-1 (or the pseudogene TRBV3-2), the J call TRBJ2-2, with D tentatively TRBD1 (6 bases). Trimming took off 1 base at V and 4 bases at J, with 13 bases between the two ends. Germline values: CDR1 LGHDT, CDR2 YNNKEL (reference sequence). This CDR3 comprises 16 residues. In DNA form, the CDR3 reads TGTGCCAGCAGCCAAGTCTTGGGGGCCAGCACCGGGGAGCTGTTTTTT. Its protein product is CASSQVLGASTGELFF.